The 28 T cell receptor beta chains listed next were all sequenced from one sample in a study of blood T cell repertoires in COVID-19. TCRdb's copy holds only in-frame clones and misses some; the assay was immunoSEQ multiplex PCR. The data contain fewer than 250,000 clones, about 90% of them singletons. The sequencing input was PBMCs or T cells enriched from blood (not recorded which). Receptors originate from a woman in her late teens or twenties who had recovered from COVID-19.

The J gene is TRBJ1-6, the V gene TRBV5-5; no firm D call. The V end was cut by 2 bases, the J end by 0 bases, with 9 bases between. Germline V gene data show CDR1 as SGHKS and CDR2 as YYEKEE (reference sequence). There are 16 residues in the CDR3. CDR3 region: CASSFDGSSYNSPLHF. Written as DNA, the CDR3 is TGTGCCAGCAGCTTTGATGGGAGCTCCTATAATTCACCCCTCCACTTT.

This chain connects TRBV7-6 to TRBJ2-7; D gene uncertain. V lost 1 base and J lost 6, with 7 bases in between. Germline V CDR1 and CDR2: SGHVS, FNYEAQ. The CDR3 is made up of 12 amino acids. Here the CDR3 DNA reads TGTGCCAGCAGCTTAGGGAGTTCCGAGCAGTACTTC. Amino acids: CASSLGSSEQYF. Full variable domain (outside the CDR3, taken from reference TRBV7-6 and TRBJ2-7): GAGVSQSPRYKVTKRGQDVALRCDPISGHVSLYWYRQALGQGPEFLTYFNYEAQQDKSGLPNDRFSAERPEGSISTLTIQRTEQRDSAMYRCASSLGSSEQYFGPGTRLTVT.

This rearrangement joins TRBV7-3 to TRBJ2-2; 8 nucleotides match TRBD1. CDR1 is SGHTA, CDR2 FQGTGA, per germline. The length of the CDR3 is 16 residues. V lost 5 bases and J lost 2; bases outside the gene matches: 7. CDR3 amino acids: CASSPAGGSNTGELFF. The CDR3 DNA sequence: TGTGCCAGCAGCCCCGCAGGGGGCAGTAACACCGGGGAGCTGTTTTTT.

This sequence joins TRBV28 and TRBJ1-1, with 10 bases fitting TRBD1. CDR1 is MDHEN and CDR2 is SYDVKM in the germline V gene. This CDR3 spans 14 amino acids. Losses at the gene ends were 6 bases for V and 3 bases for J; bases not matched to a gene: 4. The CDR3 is CASSSGQGDTEAFF. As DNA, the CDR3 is TGTGCCAGCAGCTCAGGACAGGGGGACACTGAAGCTTTCTTT.

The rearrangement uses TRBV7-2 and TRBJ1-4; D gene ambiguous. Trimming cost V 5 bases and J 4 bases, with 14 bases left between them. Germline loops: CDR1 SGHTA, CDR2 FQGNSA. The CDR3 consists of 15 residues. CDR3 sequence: CASSITSGNNEKLFF. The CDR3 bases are TGTGCCAGCAGCATCACGTCCGGGAATAATGAAAAACTGTTTTTT.

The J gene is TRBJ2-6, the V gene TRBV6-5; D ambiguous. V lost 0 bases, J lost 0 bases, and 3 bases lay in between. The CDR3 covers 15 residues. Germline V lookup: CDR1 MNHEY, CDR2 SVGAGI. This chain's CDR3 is CASSYSRSGANVLTF. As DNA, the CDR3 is TGTGCCAGCAGTTACTCGCGCTCTGGGGCCAACGTCCTGACTTTC.

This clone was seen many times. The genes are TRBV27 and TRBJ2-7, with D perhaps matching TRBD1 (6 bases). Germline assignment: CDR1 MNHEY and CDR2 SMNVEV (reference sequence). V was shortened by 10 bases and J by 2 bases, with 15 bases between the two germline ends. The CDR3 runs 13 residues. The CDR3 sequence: CATYGRGPYEQYF. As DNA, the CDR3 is TGTGCCACCTACGGCAGGGGCCCCTACGAGCAGTACTTC.

DNA for the CDR3: TGTGCCACCAGTGATCCACGGACAGGGAATAGCAATCAGCCCCAGCATTTT. The encoded protein is CATSDPRTGNSNQPQHF. The rearrangement uses TRBV24-1 and TRBJ1-5, with 8 bases fitting TRBD1. The V gene's germline CDR1 is KGHDR and CDR2 SFDVKD. The CDR3 is made up of 17 amino acids. With 3 bases clipped from V and 0 bases from J, the junction kept 6 bases outside the gene matches.

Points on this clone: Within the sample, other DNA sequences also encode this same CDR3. The CDR3 is CASSLLGSSYEQYF. In DNA, the CDR3 is TGCGCCAGCAGCTTGTTGGGGAGCTCCTACGAGCAGTACTTC. The chain uses TRBV5-1 and TRBJ2-7; D possibly corresponds to TRBD2 (5 bases). V was shortened by 1 base and J by 0 bases, with 8 bases between the two germline ends. Germline lookup yields CDR1 SGHRS and CDR2 YFSETQ. The length of the CDR3 is 14 residues.

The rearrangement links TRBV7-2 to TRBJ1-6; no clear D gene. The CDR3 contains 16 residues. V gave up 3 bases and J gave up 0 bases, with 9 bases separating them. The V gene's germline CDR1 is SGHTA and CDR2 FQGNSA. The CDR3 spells CASSFGESSYNSPLHF. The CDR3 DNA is TGTGCCAGCAGCTTTGGGGAGAGCTCCTATAATTCACCCCTCCACTTT.

The CDR3 sequence is CASSWPRTDTQYF. As DNA, the CDR3 is TGTGCCAGCAGCTGGCCGCGCACAGATACGCAGTATTTT. The chain has TRBV5-6 and TRBJ2-3, with unresolved D. The CDR3 loop spans 13 amino acids. The germline V and J ends were trimmed by 3 bases and 1 base, with 6 bases remaining between them. In germline, CDR1 is SGHDT, CDR2 YYEEEE.

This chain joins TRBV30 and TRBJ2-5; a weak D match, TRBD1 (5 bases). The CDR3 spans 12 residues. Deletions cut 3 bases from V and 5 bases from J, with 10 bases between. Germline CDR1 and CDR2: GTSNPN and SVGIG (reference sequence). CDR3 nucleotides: TGTGCCTGGAGGGACAATGGCGAGACCCAGTACTTC. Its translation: CAWRDNGETQYF.

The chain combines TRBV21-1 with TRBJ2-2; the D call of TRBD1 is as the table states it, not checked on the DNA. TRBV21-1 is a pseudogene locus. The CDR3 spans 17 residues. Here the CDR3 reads CASSRPPRGNNTGELFF. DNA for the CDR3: TGTGCCAGCAGCCGCCCACCAAGGGGCAATAACACCGGGGAGCTGTTTTTT.

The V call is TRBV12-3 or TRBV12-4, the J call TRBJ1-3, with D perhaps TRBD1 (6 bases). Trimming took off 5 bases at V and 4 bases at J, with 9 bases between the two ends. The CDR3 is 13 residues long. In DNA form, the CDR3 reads TGTGCCAGCAGTCCACAGGGAGGAAACACCATATATTTT. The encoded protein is CASSPQGGNTIYF.

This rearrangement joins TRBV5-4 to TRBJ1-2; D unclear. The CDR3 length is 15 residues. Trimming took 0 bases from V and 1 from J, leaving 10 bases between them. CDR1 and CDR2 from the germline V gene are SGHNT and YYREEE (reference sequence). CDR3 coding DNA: TGTGCCAGCAGCTTGGCTCTGCAGGTTAACTATGGCTACACCTTC. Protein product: CASSLALQVNYGYTF.

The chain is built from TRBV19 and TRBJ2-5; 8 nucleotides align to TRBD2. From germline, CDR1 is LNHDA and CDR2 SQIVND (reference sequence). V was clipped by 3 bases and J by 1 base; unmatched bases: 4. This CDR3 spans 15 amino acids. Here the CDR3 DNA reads TGTGCCAGTAGTATCTCGGGGGGGATCCAAGAGACCCAGTACTTC. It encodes CASSISGGIQETQYF.

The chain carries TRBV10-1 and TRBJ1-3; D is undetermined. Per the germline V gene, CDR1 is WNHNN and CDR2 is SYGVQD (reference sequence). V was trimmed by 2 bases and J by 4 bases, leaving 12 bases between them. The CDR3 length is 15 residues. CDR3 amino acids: CASSEGVVQGNTIYF. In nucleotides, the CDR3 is TGCGCCAGCAGTGAGGGAGTAGTTCAAGGAAACACCATATATTTT.

The CDR3, as DNA: TGTGCCAGCAGCTTGAACGGGGGGCCCGGGAATGAGCAGTTCTTC. Translated, it gives CASSLNGGPGNEQFF. The chain joins TRBV7-3 to TRBJ2-1; D might be TRBD2 (7 bases). V shed 3 bases and J shed 7 bases, with 16 bases lying between them. The V gene's germline CDR1 is SGHTA and CDR2 FQGTGA. The CDR3 extends over 15 amino acids.

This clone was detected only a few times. CDR3 region: CASSYSEGGYEQYF. The CDR3 bases are TGTGCCAGCAGTTACTCCGAGGGAGGGTACGAGCAGTACTTC. The chain links TRBV6-5 to TRBJ2-7; 7 nucleotides agree with TRBD2. J lost 4 bases, V lost 0 bases, and 3 bases had no gene match. The CDR3 consists of 14 residues. The V gene's germline CDR1 is MNHEY and CDR2 SVGAGI.

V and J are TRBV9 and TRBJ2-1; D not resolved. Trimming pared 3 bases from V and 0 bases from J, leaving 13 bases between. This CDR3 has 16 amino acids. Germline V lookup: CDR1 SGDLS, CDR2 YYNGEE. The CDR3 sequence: CASSASAVSSYNEQFF. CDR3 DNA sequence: TGTGCCAGCAGCGCGTCGGCGGTTAGCTCCTACAATGAGCAGTTCTTC.

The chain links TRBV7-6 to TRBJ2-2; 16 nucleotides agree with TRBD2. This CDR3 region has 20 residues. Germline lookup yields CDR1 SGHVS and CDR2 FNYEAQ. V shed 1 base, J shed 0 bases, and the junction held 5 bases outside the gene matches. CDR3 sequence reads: CASSLVPGLAGGTNTGELFF. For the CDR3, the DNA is TGTGCCAGCAGCTTAGTCCCGGGACTAGCGGGGGGGACGAACACCGGGGAGCTGTTTTTT.

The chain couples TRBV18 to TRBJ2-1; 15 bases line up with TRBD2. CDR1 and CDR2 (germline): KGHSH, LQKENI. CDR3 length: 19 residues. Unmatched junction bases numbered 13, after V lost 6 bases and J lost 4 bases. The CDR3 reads CASSLRTSGGAWEYNEQFF. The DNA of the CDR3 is TGTGCCAGCTCGCTTCGGACTAGCGGGGGGGCCTGGGAGTACAATGAGCAGTTCTTC.

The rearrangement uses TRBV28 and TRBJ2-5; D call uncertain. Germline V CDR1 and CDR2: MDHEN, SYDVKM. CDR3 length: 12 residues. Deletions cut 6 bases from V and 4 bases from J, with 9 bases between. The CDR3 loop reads CASRGALETQYF. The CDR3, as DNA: TGTGCCAGCAGAGGAGCCCTAGAGACCCAGTACTTC.

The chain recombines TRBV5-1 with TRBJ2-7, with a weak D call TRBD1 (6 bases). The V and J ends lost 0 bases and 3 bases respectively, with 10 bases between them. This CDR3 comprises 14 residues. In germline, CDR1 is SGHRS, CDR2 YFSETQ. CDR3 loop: CASSLDQGYYEQYF. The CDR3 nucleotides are TGCGCCAGCAGCTTGGATCAGGGGTACTACGAGCAGTACTTC.

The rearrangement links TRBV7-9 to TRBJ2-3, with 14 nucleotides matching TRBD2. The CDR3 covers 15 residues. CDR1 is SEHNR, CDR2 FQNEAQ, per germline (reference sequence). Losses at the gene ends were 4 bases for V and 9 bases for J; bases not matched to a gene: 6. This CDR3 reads CASSSGLAGGNTQYF. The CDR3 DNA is TGTGCCAGCAGCTCAGGACTAGCGGGGGGTAACACGCAGTATTTT.

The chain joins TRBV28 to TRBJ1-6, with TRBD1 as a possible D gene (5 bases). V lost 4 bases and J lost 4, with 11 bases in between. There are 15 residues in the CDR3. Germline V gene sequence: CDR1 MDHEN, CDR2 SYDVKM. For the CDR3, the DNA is TGTGCCAGCAGTTCCCCAGGGTTATATAATTCACCCCTCCACTTT. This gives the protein CASSSPGLYNSPLHF.

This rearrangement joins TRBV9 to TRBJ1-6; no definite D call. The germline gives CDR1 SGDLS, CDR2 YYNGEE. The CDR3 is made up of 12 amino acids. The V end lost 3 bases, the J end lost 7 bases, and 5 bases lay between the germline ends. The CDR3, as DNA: TGTGCCAGCAGCGACAACAATTCACCCCTCCACTTT. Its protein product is CASSDNNSPLHF.

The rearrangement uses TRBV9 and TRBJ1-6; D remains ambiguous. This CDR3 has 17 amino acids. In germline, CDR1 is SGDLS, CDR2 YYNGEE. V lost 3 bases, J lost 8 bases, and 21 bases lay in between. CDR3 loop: CASSETPALNRDSPLHF. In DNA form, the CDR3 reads TGTGCCAGCAGCGAGACCCCTGCCCTTAACAGAGATTCACCCCTCCACTTT.